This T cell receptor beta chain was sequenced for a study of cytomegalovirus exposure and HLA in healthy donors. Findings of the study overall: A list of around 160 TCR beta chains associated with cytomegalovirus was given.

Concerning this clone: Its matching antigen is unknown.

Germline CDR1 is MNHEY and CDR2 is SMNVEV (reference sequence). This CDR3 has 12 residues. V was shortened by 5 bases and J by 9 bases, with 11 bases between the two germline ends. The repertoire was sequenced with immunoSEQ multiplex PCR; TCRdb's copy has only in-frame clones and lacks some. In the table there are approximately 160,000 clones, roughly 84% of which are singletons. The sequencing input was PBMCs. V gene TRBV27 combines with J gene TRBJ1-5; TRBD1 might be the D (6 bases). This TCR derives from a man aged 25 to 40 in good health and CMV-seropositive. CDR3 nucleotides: TGTGCCAGCAGTGCACAGGGAAGGCCCCAGCATTTT. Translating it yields CASSAQGRPQHF.